These T cell receptor beta chains were read from a single sample in a study of T cell clones after liver transplantation. Sequenced by immunoSEQ multiplex PCR; TCRdb stores in-frame clones only, minus some. The profile shows 70,000 to 80,000 clones, roughly 90% of them singletons. Material: CD4+ T cells from blood, obtained before liver transplant. These receptors came from a human donor who received a liver transplant. The CDR3 runs from the conserved cysteine through the conserved F or W. D genes are given only for firm matches. The size of a clone is reported for some rows only, either as once, few or many, or as a class for expanded clones.

j_call clone_size d_call v_call cdr3_aa cdr3_nt
TRBJ1-5 NA TRBD1 TRBV7-9 CASSLWTGLGDQPQHF TGTGCCAGCAGCTTATGGACAGGGTTGGGCGATCAGCCCCAGCATTTT
TRBJ2-3 NA NA TRBV12-5 CASGLVGADTQYF TGTGCTAGTGGTTTGGTAGGGGCAGATACGCAGTATTTT
TRBJ2-7 NA NA TRBV5-1 CASSLGHEQYF TGCGCCAGCAGCCTTGGGCACGAGCAGTACTTC
TRBJ2-3 NA TRBD1 TRBV6-5 CASSLLGGHTQYF TGTGCCAGCAGCCTATTAGGGGGCCATACGCAGTATTTT
TRBJ2-3 once NA TRBV18 CASSPLSGATDTQYF TGTGCCAGCTCACCCCTCTCGGGAGCCACAGATACGCAGTATTTT
TRBJ2-5 NA TRBD2 TRBV30 CARKAGGETQYF TGTGCCCGAAAAGCGGGAGGAGAGACCCAGTACTTC
TRBJ2-7 NA NA TRBV19 CASRETGHGYEQYF TGTGCCAGTAGGGAAACGGGACATGGCTACGAGCAGTACTTC
TRBJ1-3 NA NA TRBV5-1 CASSLEVTGNTIYF TGCGCCAGCAGCTTAGAGGTCACTGGAAACACCATATATTTT
TRBJ2-1 once TRBD1 TRBV7-9 CASSLGGTGFNEQFF TGTGCCAGCAGCTTAGGGGGGACAGGGTTCAATGAGCAGTTCTTC
TRBJ1-2 NA NA TRBV27 CASSLSGRGYGYTF TGTGCCAGCAGTTTATCGGGGAGGGGCTATGGCTACACCTTC
TRBJ2-5 NA TRBD2 TRBV7-2 CASSSRGLAGGPRQETQYF TGTGCCAGCAGCTCCCGGGGACTAGCGGGAGGGCCGAGGCAAGAGACCCAGTACTTC
TRBJ2-7 NA NA TRBV5-8 CASSGGRTGFGEQYF TGTGCCAGCAGCGGCGGGAGGACAGGGTTCGGCGAGCAGTACTTC
TRBJ2-5 once NA TRBV5-4 CASSLGDRMEGQYF TGTGCCAGCAGCTTGGGGGATAGGATGGAGGGCCAGTACTTC
TRBJ2-1 NA NA TRBV28 CASSYAGAGIVGNEQFF TGTGCCAGCAGTTATGCGGGGGCAGGCATTGTCGGCAATGAGCAGTTCTTC
TRBJ2-3 NA TRBD2 TRBV10-3 CAISGGGTDTQYF TGTGCCATCAGCGGGGGGGGCACAGATACGCAGTATTTT
TRBJ2-3 NA TRBD1 TRBV29-1 CSAAEGGHTQYF TGCAGCGCCGCTGAAGGGGGCCATACGCAGTATTTT
TRBJ2-3 NA TRBD2 TRBV30 CAWTKAGGADTQYF TGTGCCTGGACCAAAGCGGGGGGGGCAGATACGCAGTATTTT
TRBJ2-5 NA NA TRBV19 CASTSTLGRETQYF TGTGCCAGTACCTCGACTTTGGGCAGGGAGACCCAGTACTTC
TRBJ2-7 NA TRBD1 TRBV11-3 CASSSLDRVYEQYF TGTGCCAGCAGCTCCCTCGACAGGGTTTACGAGCAGTACTTC
TRBJ1-2 once TRBD1 TRBV7-2 CASSLSGQGAREGYTF TGTGCCAGCAGCCTCAGCGGACAGGGGGCGCGGGAGGGCTACACCTTC
TRBJ1-1 NA NA TRBV7-9 CASSLDVQGGNTEAFF TGTGCCAGCAGCTTAGATGTCCAGGGAGGAAACACTGAAGCTTTCTTT
TRBJ2-7 NA TRBD1 TRBV4-1 CASSLNGQGASYEQYF TGCGCCAGCAGCCTAAACGGACAGGGGGCTTCCTACGAGCAGTACTTC
TRBJ1-5 NA TRBD1 TRBV27 CASSLQGRNDQPQHF TGTGCCAGCAGTCTACAGGGGAGGAACGATCAGCCCCAGCATTTT
TRBJ2-5 NA NA TRBV4-1 CASSPAPRGTQYF TGCGCCAGCAGCCCGGCCCCTCGAGGTACCCAGTACTTC
TRBJ2-2 NA TRBD2 TRBV10-3 CAITAGVGNGELFF TGTGCTATCACGGCGGGAGTGGGGAACGGGGAGCTGTTTTTT
TRBJ2-2 few NA TRBV18 CASSPETANTGELFF TGTGCCAGCTCACCGGAGACAGCAAACACCGGGGAGCTGTTTTTT
TRBJ1-4 NA NA TRBV27 CASSRDSSEKLFF TGTGCCAGCAGTAGAGACAGTAGCGAAAAACTGTTTTTT
TRBJ1-1 NA TRBD1 TRBV5-1 CASSSQGGNTEAFF TGCGCCAGCAGCTCGCAAGGGGGCAACACTGAAGCTTTCTTT
TRBJ2-5 NA TRBD2 TRBV7-8 CASSALGLAGVRETQYF TGTGCCAGCAGCGCCTTGGGACTAGCGGGAGTCCGAGAGACCCAGTACTTC
TRBJ2-1 NA NA TRBV18 CASSTGPAGNEQFF TGTGCCAGCTCGACGGGTCCGGCGGGCAATGAGCAGTTCTTC
TRBJ1-1 many NA TRBV7-9 CASSLSGWGTEAFF TGTGCCAGCAGCTTGTCCGGTTGGGGTACTGAAGCTTTCTTT
TRBJ2-6 NA NA TRBV5-4 CASSEAGANVLTF TGTGCCAGCAGCGAGGCTGGGGCCAACGTCCTGACTTTC
TRBJ2-2 few NA TRBV11-3 CASSRDFTGELFF TGTGCCAGCAGTAGGGATTTTACCGGGGAGCTGTTTTTT
TRBJ2-3 once NA TRBV5-1 CASSLESDTQYF TGCGCCAGCAGCTTGGAATCAGATACGCAGTATTTT
TRBJ1-4 NA TRBD1 TRBV6-1 CASKHRGSEKLFF TGTGCCAGCAAACACAGGGGGAGCGAAAAACTGTTTTTT
TRBJ1-1 NA TRBD1 TRBV7-3 CASSLRQGTEAFF TGTGCCAGCAGCCTACGACAGGGGACTGAAGCTTTCTTT
TRBJ1-5 NA TRBD1 TRBV12-5 CASGLNSRGLTIRNQPQHF TGTGCTAGTGGTTTGAATTCCAGGGGGCTCACTATCCGTAATCAGCCCCAGCATTTT
TRBJ2-7 NA NA TRBV28 CASRTGIFEQYF TGTGCCAGCAGGACCGGGATCTTCGAGCAGTACTTC
TRBJ2-1 NA NA TRBV9 CASSVLGGIYNEQFF TGTGCCAGCAGCGTACTTGGCGGGATCTACAATGAGCAGTTCTTC
TRBJ2-2 NA NA TRBV12-5 CASGTGVANTGELFF TGTGCTAGCGGAACGGGGGTTGCGAACACCGGGGAGCTGTTTTTT
TRBJ2-6 NA NA TRBV28 CASSLRSGANVLTF TGTGCCAGCAGCCTCAGATCTGGGGCCAACGTCCTGACTTTC
TRBJ2-5 NA NA TRBV7-2 CASSFFGKPEQETQYF TGTGCCAGCAGCTTTTTTGGGAAGCCAGAACAAGAGACCCAGTACTTC
TRBJ2-5 NA NA TRBV29-1 CIVGGVGETQYF TGCATAGTGGGGGGTGTCGGGGAGACCCAGTACTTC
TRBJ2-3 NA TRBD2 TRBV5-4 CASSLARGGDTQYF TGTGCCAGCAGCCTGGCGCGGGGGGGGGATACGCAGTATTTT
TRBJ2-2 NA NA TRBV7-2 CASNGGIAGELFF TGTGCCAGCAACGGAGGAATCGCCGGGGAGCTGTTTTTT
TRBJ2-7 NA NA TRBV11-3 CASSSSYEQYF TGTGCCAGCAGCAGTAGCTACGAGCAGTACTTC
TRBJ1-1 NA NA TRBV5-6 CASSFRDLNTEAFF TGTGCCAGCAGCTTTAGGGATTTGAACACTGAAGCTTTCTTT
TRBJ2-2 NA NA TRBV7-3 CASSFGTLNTGELFF TGTGCCAGCAGCTTTGGGACACTGAACACCGGGGAGCTGTTTTTT
TRBJ1-2 NA NA TRBV29-1 CSAGGGNYGYTF TGCAGCGCCGGAGGGGGGAACTATGGCTACACCTTC
TRBJ2-2 NA NA TRBV4-3 CASSPGPGTGNTGELFF TGCGCCAGCAGCCCAGGACCGGGGACCGGAAACACCGGGGAGCTGTTTTTT
TRBJ1-5 NA NA TRBV10-2 CATTNRASNQPQHF TGCGCCACCACGAACAGGGCATCAAATCAGCCCCAGCATTTT
TRBJ1-1 NA NA TRBV5-1 CASSLARDRNTEAFF TGCGCCAGCAGCTTGGCCCGGGACCGGAACACTGAAGCTTTCTTT
TRBJ2-7 NA NA TRBV15 CATSRDPGRQYEQYF TGTGCCACCAGCAGAGATCCCGGGAGACAATACGAGCAGTACTTC
TRBJ2-7 once TRBD1 TRBV27 CASSYRDRASEQYF TGTGCCAGCAGCTACCGGGACAGGGCGTCCGAGCAGTACTTC
TRBJ2-3 NA NA TRBV7-9 CASSPLPRDTQYF TGTGCCAGCAGCCCCCTCCCGCGGGATACGCAGTATTTT